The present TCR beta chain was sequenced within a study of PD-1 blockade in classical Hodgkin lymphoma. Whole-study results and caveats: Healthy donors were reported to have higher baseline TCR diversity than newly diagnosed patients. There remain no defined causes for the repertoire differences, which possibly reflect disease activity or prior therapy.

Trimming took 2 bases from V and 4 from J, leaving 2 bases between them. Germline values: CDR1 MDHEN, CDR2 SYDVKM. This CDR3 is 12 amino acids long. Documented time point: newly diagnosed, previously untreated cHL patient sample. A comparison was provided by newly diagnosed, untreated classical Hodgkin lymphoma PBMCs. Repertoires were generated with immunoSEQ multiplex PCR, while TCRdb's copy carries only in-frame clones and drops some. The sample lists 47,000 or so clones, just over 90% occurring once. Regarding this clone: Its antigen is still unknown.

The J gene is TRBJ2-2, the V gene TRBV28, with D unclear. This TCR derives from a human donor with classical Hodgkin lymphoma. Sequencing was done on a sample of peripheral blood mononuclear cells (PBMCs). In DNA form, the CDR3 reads TGTGCCAGCAGTTTACCCACCGGGGAGCTGTTTTTT. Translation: CASSLPTGELFF.